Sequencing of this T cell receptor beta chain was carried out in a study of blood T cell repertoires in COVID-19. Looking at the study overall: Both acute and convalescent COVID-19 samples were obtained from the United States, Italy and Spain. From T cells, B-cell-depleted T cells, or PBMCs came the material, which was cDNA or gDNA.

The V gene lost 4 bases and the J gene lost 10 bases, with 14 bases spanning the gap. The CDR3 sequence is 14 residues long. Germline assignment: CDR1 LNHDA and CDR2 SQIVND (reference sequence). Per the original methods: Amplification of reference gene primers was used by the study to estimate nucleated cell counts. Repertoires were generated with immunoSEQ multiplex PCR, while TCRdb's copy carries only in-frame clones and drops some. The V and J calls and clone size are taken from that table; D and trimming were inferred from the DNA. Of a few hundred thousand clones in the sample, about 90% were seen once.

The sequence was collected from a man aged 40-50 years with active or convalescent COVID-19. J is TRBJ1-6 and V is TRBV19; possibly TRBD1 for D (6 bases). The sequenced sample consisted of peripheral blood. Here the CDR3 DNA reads TGTGCCAGTAGTACGGACAGTCGACGGTCACCCCTCCACTTT. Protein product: CASSTDSRRSPLHF.